Given below is one T cell receptor beta chain in context. Its specificity is not known. The data belong to a study of T cell repertoires in cytomegalovirus infection. About the research overall: The authors used CMV epitopes that were HLA-C-restricted (recently identified) and HLA-B-restricted (well studied). From public TCR beta signatures came an indication of both CMV infection and matching HLA type.

General study findings and limits: Individuals carrying CMV plus the relevant HLA were identified by cumulative frequency of public TCR beta families.

TCRdb recomputed calls from the reads with MiXCR, one row per CDR3 protein. Of about half a million distinct CDR3 sequences in the sample, roughly 46% were seen once. Specimen: cultured PBMCs, collected from culture after CMV antigen stimulation. The TCR comes from a human donor in good health (CMV status not recorded). Some clones in this sample may be carry-over from other donors' samples.

CDR3 in DNA: TGTGCCAGCAGCTTAAAATCTGGGAGCAATCAGCCCCAGCATTTT. It encodes CASSLKSGSNQPQHF. The genes are TRBV7-2 and TRBJ1-5; unclear D gene. V was shortened by 2 bases and J by 1 base, with 9 bases between the two germline ends. The germline V gene has CDR1 SGHTA and CDR2 FQGNSA. The length of the CDR3 is 15 residues.